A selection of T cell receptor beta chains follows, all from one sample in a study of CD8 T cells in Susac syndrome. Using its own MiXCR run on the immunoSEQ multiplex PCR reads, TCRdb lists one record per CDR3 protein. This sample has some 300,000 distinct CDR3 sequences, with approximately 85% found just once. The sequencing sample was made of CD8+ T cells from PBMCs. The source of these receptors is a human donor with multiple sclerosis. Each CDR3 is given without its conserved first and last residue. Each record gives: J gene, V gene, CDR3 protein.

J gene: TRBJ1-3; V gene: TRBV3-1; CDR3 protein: ASSRAPVFGNTIY
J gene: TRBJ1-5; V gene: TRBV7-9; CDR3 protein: ASSSLGDQPQH
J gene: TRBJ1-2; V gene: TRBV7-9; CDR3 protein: ASSFGQEGTGYGYT
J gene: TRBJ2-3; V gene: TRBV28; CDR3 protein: ASSLTGASTDTQY
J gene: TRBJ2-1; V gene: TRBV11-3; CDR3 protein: ASSATSGGANEQF
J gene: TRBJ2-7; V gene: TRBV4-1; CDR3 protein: ASSQAGIIPHEQY
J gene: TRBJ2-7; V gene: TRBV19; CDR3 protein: ASSWMGTSYEQY
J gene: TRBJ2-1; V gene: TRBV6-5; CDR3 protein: ASSYSAGAVSYNEQF
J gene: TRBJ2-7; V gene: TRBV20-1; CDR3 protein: SARALGAGSIYEQY
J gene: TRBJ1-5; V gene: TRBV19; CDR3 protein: ASSGSLGNQPQH
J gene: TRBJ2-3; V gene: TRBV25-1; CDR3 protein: ASAATSPTDTQY
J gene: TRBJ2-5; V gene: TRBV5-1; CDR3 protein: ASSLAAGGLETQY
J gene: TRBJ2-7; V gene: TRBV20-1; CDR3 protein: SAKAYGRPGYEQY
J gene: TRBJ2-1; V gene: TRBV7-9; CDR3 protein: ASSFHSSDNEQF
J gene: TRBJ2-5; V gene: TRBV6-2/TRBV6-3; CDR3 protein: ASSYAQTQY
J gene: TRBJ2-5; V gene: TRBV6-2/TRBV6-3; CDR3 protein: ASSYSFRPSQETQY
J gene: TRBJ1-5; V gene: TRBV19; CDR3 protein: ASRRWTRYSNQPQH
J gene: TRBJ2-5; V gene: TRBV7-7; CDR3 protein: ASSLGIGTSETQY
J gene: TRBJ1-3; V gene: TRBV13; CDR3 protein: ASSPDPGGNTIY
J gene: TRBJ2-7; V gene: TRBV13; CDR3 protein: ASSLIVAGGGEQY
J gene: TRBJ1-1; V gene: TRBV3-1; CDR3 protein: ASSQTGPMNTEAF
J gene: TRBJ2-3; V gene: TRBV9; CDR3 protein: ASSSRGSGRSDTQY
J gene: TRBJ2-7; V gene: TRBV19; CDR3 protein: ASSIAAGSSYEQY
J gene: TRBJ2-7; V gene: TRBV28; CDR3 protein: ATDLRTSGYEQY
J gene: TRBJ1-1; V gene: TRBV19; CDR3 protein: ASSPGGRTEAF
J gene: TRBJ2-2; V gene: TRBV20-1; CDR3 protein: STVGTVNTGELF
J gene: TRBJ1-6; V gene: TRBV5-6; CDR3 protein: ASSLDRAYNSPLH